These 28 T cell receptor beta chains share one sample of origin, sequenced in a study of OX40 agonist ivuxolimab in advanced cancers. Sequencing was performed with immunoSEQ multiplex PCR; in TCRdb, only in-frame clones are kept and a portion is missing. This sample has over 15,000 clones, with approximately 87% found just once. Sequencing was performed on CD4+ or CD8+ T cells sorted from blood, taken in a trial of the OX40 agonist ivuxolimab. Every receptor here comes from an adult with an advanced solid tumor such as melanoma, head and neck, liver or kidney cancer.

This chain uses TRBV5-6 with TRBJ2-2; 10 nucleotides line up with TRBD1. V was clipped by 4 bases and J by 0 bases; unmatched bases: 6. The CDR3 runs 17 residues. Looked up from germline, CDR1 is SGHDT and CDR2 is YYEEEE. This CDR3 reads CASSPQGQGPNTGELFF. The DNA for the CDR3 is TGTGCCAGCAGCCCGCAGGGACAGGGGCCGAACACCGGGGAGCTGTTTTTT. The variable domain in full, completed from reference TRBV5-6 and TRBJ2-2, reads DAGVTQSPTHLIKTRGQQVTLRCSPKSGHDTVSWYQQALGQGPQFIFQYYEEEERQRGNFPDRFSGHQFPNYSSELNVNALLLGDSALYLCASSPQGQGPNTGELFFGEGSRLTVL.

The chain employs TRBV10-2 and TRBJ2-7; the match to TRBD2 covers 9 bases. V dropped 6 bases and J dropped 5; count of bases not matched to a gene: 5. There are 13 residues in the CDR3. Germline-derived CDR1 and CDR2 are WSHSY and SAAADI. CDR3: CASRPPSGDEQYF. The DNA for the CDR3 is TGCGCCAGCAGGCCCCCTAGCGGGGACGAGCAGTACTTC.

The genes are TRBV27 and TRBJ2-1, with TRBD2 matching 12 bases. CDR1 and CDR2 (germline): MNHEY, SMNVEV (reference sequence). The CDR3 is 17 amino acids. V gave up 3 bases and J gave up 6 bases; unmatched junction bases: 9. The CDR3 region is CASSFRLAGAKLNEQFF. DNA of the CDR3: TGTGCCAGCAGTTTTCGACTAGCGGGAGCCAAACTCAATGAGCAGTTCTTC.

The J gene is TRBJ2-3, the V gene TRBV5-1; 11 nucleotides match TRBD2. The CDR3 is 17 amino acids. Germline CDR1 SGHRS, CDR2 YFSETQ. With 1 base clipped from V and 0 bases from J, the junction kept 4 bases outside the gene matches. This CDR3 reads CASSLPTSGDSTDTQYF. The DNA for the CDR3 is TGCGCCAGCAGCTTGCCGACTAGCGGGGATAGCACAGATACGCAGTATTTT.

The CDR3 DNA reads TGTGCCAGTAGTAAACAGGGTTTCGATGGCTACACCTTC. Protein product: CASSKQGFDGYTF. The chain is built from TRBV19 and TRBJ1-2; D might be TRBD1 (6 bases). CDR1 and CDR2 (germline): LNHDA, SQIVND (reference sequence). V was clipped by 4 bases and J by 6 bases, with 12 bases between them. The length of the CDR3 is 13 residues.

The genes are TRBV6-5 and TRBJ1-2; D not certain. CDR3 size: 15 residues. The germline V and J ends were trimmed by 2 bases and 0 bases, with 10 bases remaining between them. Per germline, CDR1 MNHEY and CDR2 SVGAGI. This chain's CDR3 is CASSYGYDSNYGYTF. CDR3 DNA: TGTGCCAGCAGTTACGGTTACGATTCTAACTATGGCTACACCTTC.

V gene TRBV19 combines with J gene TRBJ2-1, with TRBD1 matching 7 bases. There are 15 residues in the CDR3. Looked up from germline, CDR1 is LNHDA and CDR2 is SQIVND (reference sequence). The V gene end was trimmed by 9 bases and the J gene end by 0 bases; junction bases not matched to a gene: 8. The CDR3, as DNA: TGTGCCAGCCACCAGGACAGGTCCTCCTACAATGAGCAGTTCTTC. This sequence encodes CASHQDRSSYNEQFF.

J is TRBJ2-3 and V is TRBV7-6, with TRBD2 matching 10 bases. V dropped 0 bases and J dropped 6; count of bases not matched to a gene: 6. The V gene's germline CDR1 is SGHVS and CDR2 FNYEAQ. The CDR3 covers 16 residues. The CDR3 protein is CASSLAASGSGDTQYF. The CDR3 nucleotides are TGTGCCAGCAGCTTAGCGGCTAGCGGGAGCGGGGATACGCAGTATTTT.

The V gene is TRBV19, the J gene TRBJ2-7; TRBD1 is a possible D gene (6 bases). Germline V gene lookup returns CDR1 LNHDA and CDR2 SQIVND (reference sequence). V dropped 7 bases and J dropped 2 bases, with 18 bases sitting between them. The CDR3 covers 15 residues. This CDR3 reads CASTPQPGVAYEQYF. The CDR3 DNA is TGTGCCAGTACCCCGCAGCCAGGGGTTGCCTACGAGCAGTACTTC.

This sequence joins TRBV11-2 and TRBJ1-1; D ambiguous. This CDR3 comprises 13 residues. Germline values: CDR1 SGHAT, CDR2 FQNNGV. V lost 7 bases, J lost 2 bases, and 11 bases lay in between. CDR3 in DNA: TGTGCCAGCACCCTGGACGGTAACACTGAAGCTTTCTTT. It encodes CASTLDGNTEAFF. The full variable domain, its missing parts supplied by reference TRBV11-2 and TRBJ1-1, is EAGVAQSPRYKIIEKRQSVAFWCNPISGHATLYWYQQILGQGPKLLIQFQNNGVVDDSQLPKDRFSAERLKGVDSTLKIQPAKLEDSAVYLCASTLDGNTEAFFGQGTRLTVV.

The CDR3 DNA sequence: TGTGCCAGCAACCGGGACACCTACGAGCAGTACTTC. This encodes CASNRDTYEQYF. This chain uses TRBV2 with TRBJ2-7; the D gene is possibly TRBD1 (6 bases). Per germline, CDR1 SNHLY and CDR2 FYNNEI. This CDR3 is built from 12 residues. Trimming stripped 7 bases from V and 2 bases from J, with 9 bases between.

The chain joins TRBV6-1 to TRBJ2-3, with D perhaps TRBD1 (5 bases). Germline V CDR1 and CDR2: MNHNS, SASEGT. Trimming pared 6 bases from V and 4 bases from J, leaving 14 bases between. This CDR3 is built from 14 residues. The CDR3 DNA reads TGTGCCAGCAGCCAGGGCCTAGTCGCAGATACGCAGTATTTT. It specifies CASSQGLVADTQYF.

This chain uses TRBV25-1 with TRBJ2-2; D is uncertain. This CDR3 contains 17 residues. Trimming shortened V by 4 bases and J by 7 bases, and 22 bases separated the two germline ends. CDR1 is MGHDK and CDR2 is SYGVNS in the germline V gene. The CDR3 DNA is TGTGCCAGCAGTGCTCCCACTTGGGATGGGTCCCTCGGGGAGCTGTTTTTT. Translated: CASSAPTWDGSLGELFF. Full variable domain (missing parts from reference TRBV25-1 and TRBJ2-2): EADIYQTPRYLVIGTGKKITLECSQTMGHDKMYWYQQDPGMELHLIHYSYGVNSTEKGDLSSESTVSRIRTEHFPLTLESARPSHTSQYLCASSAPTWDGSLGELFFGEGSRLTVL.

This rearrangement joins TRBV25-1 to TRBJ2-7; D is possibly TRBD2 (5 bases). The V end lost 1 base, the J end lost 1 base, and 11 bases lay between the germline ends. CDR3 length: 15 residues. The germline CDR1 and CDR2 sequences are MGHDK and SYGVNS. CDR3 sequence (DNA): TGTGCCAGCAGTGAATCGGGATATGGGTCCTACGAGCAGTACTTC. Its protein product is CASSESGYGSYEQYF.

This clone is a singleton in its sample. The rearrangement joins TRBV2 to TRBJ1-1, with D unresolved. The V and J ends lost 7 bases and 1 base respectively, with 16 bases between them. CDR1 is SNHLY and CDR2 is FYNNEI in the germline V gene. The CDR3 covers 15 residues. The CDR3 DNA follows: TGTGCCAGCACGTTGAAAAGGGTCGCGAACACTGAAGCTTTCTTT. Encoded protein: CASTLKRVANTEAFF.

This clone has a handful of counts. This sequence joins TRBV30 and TRBJ1-2; D uncertain. Trimming took 2 bases from V and 5 from J, leaving 9 bases between them. CDR1 GTSNPN and CDR2 SVGIG come from the germline V gene (reference sequence). The CDR3 has 12 residues. For the CDR3, the DNA is TGTGCCTGGAGTACCGAAAGGTATGGCTACACCTTC. This gives the protein CAWSTERYGYTF.

The V and J genes are TRBV5-1 and TRBJ2-2, with a tentative D call TRBD1 (6 bases). This CDR3 is built from 16 residues. With 0 bases removed from V and 3 bases from J, the gap between germline ends came to 12 bases. Germline CDR1 and CDR2: SGHRS and YFSETQ. For the CDR3, the DNA is TGCGCCAGCAGCTTGGAAGGACAGTGGTACACCGGGGAGCTGTTTTTT. Amino acids: CASSLEGQWYTGELFF.

The chain is built from TRBV5-5 and TRBJ1-5, with D tentatively TRBD1 (6 bases). This CDR3 spans 13 amino acids. Trimming took off 2 bases at V and 5 bases at J, with 8 bases between the two ends. The V gene's germline CDR1 is SGHKS and CDR2 YYEKEE (reference sequence). CDR3 in amino acids: CASSLGGDQPQHF. DNA of the CDR3: TGTGCCAGCAGCTTAGGGGGGGATCAGCCCCAGCATTTT.

This clone was detected only a few times. The rearrangement joins TRBV5-6 to TRBJ2-1; 8 bases line up with TRBD2. This CDR3 has 15 residues. The germline CDR1 and CDR2 sequences are SGHDT and YYEEEE. The ends lost 0 bases at V and 6 bases at J; junction bases unmatched: 5. CDR3 DNA: TGTGCCAGCAGCTTGGCCTTAGCGGGATCCAATGAGCAGTTCTTC. Its protein is CASSLALAGSNEQFF.

The CDR3 protein is CASSLQSSQETQYF. CDR3 coding DNA: TGCGCCAGCAGCTTGCAGTCCTCCCAAGAGACCCAGTACTTC. V gene TRBV5-1 combines with J gene TRBJ2-5, with D hard to call. CDR3 length equals 14 residues. CDR1 and CDR2 (germline): SGHRS, YFSETQ. V was cut by 1 base and J by 1 base, with 8 bases left in between.

By sample fraction, this clone is medium-sized. The chain carries TRBV10-3 and TRBJ2-7; TRBD1 is a possible D gene (6 bases). Germline V CDR1 and CDR2: ENHRY, SYGVKD. The V end was cut by 4 bases, the J end by 0 bases, with 16 bases between. This CDR3 has 16 amino acids. The CDR3 coding sequence is TGTGCCATCAGTGGGACCGGGAACAGGGACTCCTACGAGCAGTACTTC. Translating it yields CAISGTGNRDSYEQYF.

In nucleotides, the CDR3 is TGTGCCAGTAGTATAAGGTGGACAGGGGGTCCAGATACGCAGTATTTT. Translation: CASSIRWTGGPDTQYF. This chain uses TRBV19 with TRBJ2-3; 10 nucleotides line up with TRBD1. The CDR3 runs 16 residues. V shed 2 bases and J 4 bases; nucleotides not matched to a gene: 6. From germline, CDR1 is LNHDA and CDR2 SQIVND (reference sequence).

The chain is built from TRBV5-1 and TRBJ1-3; D possibly corresponds to TRBD1 (5 bases). The germline V gene has CDR1 SGHRS and CDR2 YFSETQ. The CDR3 covers 16 residues. V lost 0 bases to trimming and J lost 0 bases, with 10 bases between them. The CDR3 sequence: CASSLGLRDSGNTIYF. The CDR3 DNA reads TGCGCCAGCAGCTTGGGACTCAGGGACTCTGGAAACACCATATATTTT.

The V gene is TRBV7-3, the J gene TRBJ2-1; TRBD2 aligns across 9 bases. The V gene end was trimmed by 0 bases and the J gene end by 6 bases; junction bases not matched to a gene: 6. This CDR3 is built from 16 residues. The V gene's germline CDR1 is SGHTA and CDR2 FQGTGA. This CDR3 is CASSLTSPSGINEQFF. CDR3 in DNA: TGTGCCAGCAGCTTAACGTCACCTAGCGGGATCAATGAGCAGTTCTTC.

This chain joins TRBV18 and TRBJ2-3; 7 bases align to TRBD1. The V gene end was trimmed by 5 bases and the J gene end by 3 bases; junction bases not matched to a gene: 5. The CDR3 totals 14 residues. The germline gives CDR1 KGHSH, CDR2 LQKENI. CDR3 nucleotides: TGTGCCAGCTCATTCCCAGGGGGTACAGATACGCAGTATTTT. It yields the protein CASSFPGGTDTQYF.

This chain uses TRBV9 with TRBJ1-2; tentatively, D is TRBD1 (5 bases). There are 15 residues in the CDR3. Looked up from germline, CDR1 is SGDLS and CDR2 is YYNGEE. Trimming removed 0 bases from V and 4 bases from J, with 13 bases in between. The CDR3 bases are TGTGCCAGCAGCGTAGATGAGGGGCGAGGCTATGGCTACACCTTC. Translating gives CASSVDEGRGYGYTF.

The genes are TRBV5-1 and TRBJ2-3; TRBD2 matches at 11 bases. The CDR3 is made up of 17 amino acids. After removal of 0 bases from V and 1 base from J, the junction contained 4 bases not matched to a gene. Germline V CDR1 and CDR2: SGHRS, YFSETQ. CDR3 in DNA: TGCGCCAGCAGCTTGGTCCCACTAGCGGGGGGCACAGATACGCAGTATTTT. Its translation: CASSLVPLAGGTDTQYF.

The V call is TRBV7-2, the J call TRBJ1-1; TRBD1 is a possible D gene (6 bases). This CDR3 has 15 residues. Trimming removed 3 bases at V and 1 base at J, with 12 bases between. Germline V gives CDR1 SGHTA, CDR2 FQGNSA. The CDR3 spells CASSFLQGSNTEAFF. In DNA, the CDR3 is TGTGCCAGCAGCTTCCTACAGGGATCGAACACTGAAGCTTTCTTT.